This T cell receptor (beta chain) was recorded in a study of CD8 T cells in Susac syndrome (dated by TCRdb to about 2019). In the study overall: Whether CD8+ T cell activation and differentiation in Susac syndrome was antigen driven was tested using repertoire sequencing. The study compared CD8+ T cell repertoire clonality among roughly 12 healthy donors, about 14 Susac syndrome patients and some 16 multiple sclerosis patients. Overall results and qualifications from the work: The TCR sequencing and HLA analysis was acknowledged to have included a relatively small number of individuals.

RNA was extracted with the RNeasy kit and roughly 0.5 to 1 ug was reverse transcribed using random hexamers. The immunoSEQ multiplex PCR assay, covering 54 Vbeta and 13 Jbeta segments, was used to amplify TCR beta CDR3 regions. PCR amplification bias was corrected by using a synthetic template baseline for primer optimization and computational correction. From the authors' description of their analysis: Reads were annotated to V, D and J genes per IMGT and analyzed with immunoSEQ Analyzer, keeping only productive sequences. To calculate clonality, Shannon entropy was normalized by log2 of the number of productive unique sequences and then subtracted from one. For each patient and control, public and private clones were evaluated within the 100 most prevalent clones. Clones were defined as Susac-specific when absent from the healthy and MS cohorts, from fewer than 1,300 published viral clones and from other ImmuneACCESS disease sequences. The public reads were quality trimmed at Q25 with fastp and then assembled into clones with MiXCR by TCRdb, keeping productive beta chains. Entries are consolidated by CDR3 protein sequence, retaining the most common genes and DNA. The V and J calls and clone size come from TCRdb's table, not from the authors' own analysis. A total of more than 110,000 distinct CDR3 sequences appear in this sample, over 85% of them only once. The top ten constitute roughly 0.27% of the sample.

Peripheral blood CD8+ and CD4+ T cells from healthy donors, Susac syndrome patients and multiple sclerosis patients were profiled by high-throughput TCR beta sequencing. The healthy donors served as controls matched for age and sex. Bulk CD8+ and CD4+ T cells were purified by magnetic negative isolation, whereas CD8+ TEMRA cells were enriched by FACS. Blood was collected in EDTA tubes and processed within 24 hours, with PBMCs isolated through density gradient centrifugation. PBMCs intended for TCR sequencing were frozen in liquid nitrogen and were later thawed in a 37 degrees C water bath. The sorted or isolated CD4+, CD8+ and CD8+ TEMRA cells reached a purity of at least 90%. In the case of this clonotype: Which antigen it targets is not known. The sample holds no much larger clone one base away, and base qualities are not on file.

Taken from cysteine to phenylalanine, the CDR3 has 11 residues. Only the CDR3 part of the read is kept: 33 bases, read in frame from the first base. Deletion took 7 bases off V and 16 bases off J, with a span of 17 bases between the germline ends. The sequence joins TRBV12-3 or TRBV12-4 to TRBJ2-1; the D gene is perhaps TRBD2, from 7 matching bases. Material: CD8+ T cells from PBMCs. This sequence was found in a human donor in good health. The bases read TGTGCCAGCACCCGGGCGGGGGCCCCATTCTTC. It translates as CASTRAGAPFF.